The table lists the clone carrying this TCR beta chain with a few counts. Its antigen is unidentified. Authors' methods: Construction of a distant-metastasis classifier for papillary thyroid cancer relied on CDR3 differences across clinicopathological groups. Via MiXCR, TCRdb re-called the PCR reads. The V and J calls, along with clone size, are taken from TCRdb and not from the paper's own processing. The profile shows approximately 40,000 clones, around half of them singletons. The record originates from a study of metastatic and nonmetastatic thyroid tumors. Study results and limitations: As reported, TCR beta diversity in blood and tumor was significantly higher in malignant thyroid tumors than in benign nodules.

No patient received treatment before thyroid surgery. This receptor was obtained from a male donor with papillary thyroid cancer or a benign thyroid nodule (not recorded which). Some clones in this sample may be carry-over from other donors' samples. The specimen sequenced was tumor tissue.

CDR3 sequence (DNA): TGTGCCAGCAGGGGGACAGGATCCTCCTACGAGCAGTACTTC. Protein sequence: CASRGTGSSYEQYF. The chain has TRBV28 and TRBJ2-7; TRBD1 matches 8 bases. Trimming took 6 bases from V and 0 from J; bases not matched to a gene: 4. CDR3 length: 14 residues. Germline V gene lookup returns CDR1 MDHEN and CDR2 SYDVKM.